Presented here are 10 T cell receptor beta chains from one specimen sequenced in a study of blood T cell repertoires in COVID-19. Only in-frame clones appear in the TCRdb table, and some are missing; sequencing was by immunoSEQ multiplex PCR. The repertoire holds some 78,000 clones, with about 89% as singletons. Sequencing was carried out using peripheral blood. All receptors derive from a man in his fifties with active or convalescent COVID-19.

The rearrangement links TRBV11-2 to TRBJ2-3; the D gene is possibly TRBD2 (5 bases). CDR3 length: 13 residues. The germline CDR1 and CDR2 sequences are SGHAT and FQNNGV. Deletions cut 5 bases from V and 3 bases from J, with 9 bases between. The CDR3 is CASSIGITDTQYF. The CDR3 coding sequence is TGTGCCAGCAGCATCGGGATTACAGATACGCAGTATTTT.

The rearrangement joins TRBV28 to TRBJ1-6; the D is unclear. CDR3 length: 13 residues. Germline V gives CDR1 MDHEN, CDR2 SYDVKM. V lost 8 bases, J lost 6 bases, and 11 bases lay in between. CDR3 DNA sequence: TGTGCCAGCGGTCTAGGACTTAATTCACCCCTCCACTTT. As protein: CASGLGLNSPLHF. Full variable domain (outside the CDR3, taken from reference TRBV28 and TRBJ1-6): DVKVTQSSRYLVKRTGEKVFLECVQDMDHENMFWYRQDPGLGLRLIYFSYDVKMKEKGDIPEGYSVSREKKERFSLILESASTNQTSMYLCASGLGLNSPLHFGNGTRLTVT.

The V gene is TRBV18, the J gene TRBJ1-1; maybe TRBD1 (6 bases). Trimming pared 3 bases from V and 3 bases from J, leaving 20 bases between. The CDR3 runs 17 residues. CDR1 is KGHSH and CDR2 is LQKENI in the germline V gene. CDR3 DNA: TGTGCCAGCTCACCGTGGGAGGGGGTTCGTTCAGACACTGAAGCTTTCTTT. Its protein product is CASSPWEGVRSDTEAFF.

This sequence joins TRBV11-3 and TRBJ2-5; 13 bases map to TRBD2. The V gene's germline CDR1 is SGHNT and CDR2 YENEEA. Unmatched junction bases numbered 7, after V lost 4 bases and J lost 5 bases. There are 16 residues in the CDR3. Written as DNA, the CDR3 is TGTGCCAGCAGCTCCTATACTAGCGGGGGGGCCGAGACCCAGTACTTC. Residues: CASSSYTSGGAETQYF. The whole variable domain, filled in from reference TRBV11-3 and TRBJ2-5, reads EAGVVQSPRYKIIEKKQPVAFWCNPISGHNTLYWYLQNLGQGPELLIRYENEEAVDDSQLPKDRFSAERLKGVDSTLKIQPAELGDSAVYLCASSSYTSGGAETQYFGPGTRLLVL.

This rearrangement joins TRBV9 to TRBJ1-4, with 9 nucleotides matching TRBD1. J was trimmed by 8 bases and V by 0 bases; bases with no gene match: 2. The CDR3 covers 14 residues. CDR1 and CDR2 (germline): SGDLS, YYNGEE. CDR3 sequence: CASSVDRGQEKLFF. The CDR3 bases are TGTGCCAGCAGCGTAGACAGGGGGCAAGAAAAACTGTTTTTT.

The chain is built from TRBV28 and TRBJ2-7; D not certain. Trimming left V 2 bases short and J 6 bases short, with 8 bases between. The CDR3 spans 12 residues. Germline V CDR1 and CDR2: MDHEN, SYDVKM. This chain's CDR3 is CASSLLFGEQYV. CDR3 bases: TGTGCCAGCAGTTTACTTTTCGGCGAGCAGTACGTC.

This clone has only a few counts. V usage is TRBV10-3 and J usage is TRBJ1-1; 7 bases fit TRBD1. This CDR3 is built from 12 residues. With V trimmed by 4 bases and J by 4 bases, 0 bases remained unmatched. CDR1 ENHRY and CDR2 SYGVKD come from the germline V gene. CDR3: CAISAGGTEAFF. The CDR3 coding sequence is TGTGCCATCAGTGCAGGGGGCACTGAAGCTTTCTTT.

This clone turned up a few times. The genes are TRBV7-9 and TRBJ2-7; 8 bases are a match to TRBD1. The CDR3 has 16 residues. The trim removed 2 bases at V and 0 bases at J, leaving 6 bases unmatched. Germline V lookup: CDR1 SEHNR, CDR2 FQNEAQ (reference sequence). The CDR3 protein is CASSLLGQGSSYEQYV. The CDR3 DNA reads TGTGCCAGCAGCTTACTCGGACAGGGTAGCTCCTACGAGCAGTACGTC.

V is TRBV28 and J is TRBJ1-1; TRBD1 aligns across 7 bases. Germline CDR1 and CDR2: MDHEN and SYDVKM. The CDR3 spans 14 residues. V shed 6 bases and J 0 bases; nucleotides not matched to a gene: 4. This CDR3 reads CASRRGQLNTEAFF. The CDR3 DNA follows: TGTGCCAGCAGAAGGGGACAGCTGAACACTGAAGCTTTCTTT.

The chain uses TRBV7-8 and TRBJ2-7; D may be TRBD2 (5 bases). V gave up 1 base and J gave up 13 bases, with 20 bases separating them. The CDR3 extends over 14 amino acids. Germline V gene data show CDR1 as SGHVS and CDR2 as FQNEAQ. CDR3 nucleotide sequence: TGTGCCAGCAGCTTAGAACGGGGTAGCCCCGTCACTTACTTC. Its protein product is CASSLERGSPVTYF.